The entry below gives a single TCR beta chain sequence along with its context. Antigen specificity is unknown. These data belong to a study of Ad26.COV2.S vaccination and SARS-CoV-2 variants. Findings and caveats of the study: CD8+ and CD4+ T cells specific for spike reportedly responded with substantial breadth after vaccination. Analyses that measured TCR breadth and depth may have underestimated total T cell responses.

Germline CDR1 SGHDN, CDR2 FVKESK. CDR3 length: 14 residues. J gave up 4 bases and V 4 bases, and 4 bases lay outside the gene matches. TCRdb's table, derived via immunoSEQ multiplex PCR, lists solely in-frame clones and lacks some. The data hold approximately 340,000 clones, with just over 90% observed a single time. The chain is built from TRBV14 and TRBJ1-2, with 9 bases fitting TRBD1. Sequences were derived from peripheral blood, sampled after recovery from COVID-19. The receptor was derived from a human donor who had recovered from COVID-19. CDR3: CASSPLTGGYGYTF. The CDR3 DNA is TGTGCCAGCAGCCCCTTGACAGGGGGCTATGGCTACACCTTC.